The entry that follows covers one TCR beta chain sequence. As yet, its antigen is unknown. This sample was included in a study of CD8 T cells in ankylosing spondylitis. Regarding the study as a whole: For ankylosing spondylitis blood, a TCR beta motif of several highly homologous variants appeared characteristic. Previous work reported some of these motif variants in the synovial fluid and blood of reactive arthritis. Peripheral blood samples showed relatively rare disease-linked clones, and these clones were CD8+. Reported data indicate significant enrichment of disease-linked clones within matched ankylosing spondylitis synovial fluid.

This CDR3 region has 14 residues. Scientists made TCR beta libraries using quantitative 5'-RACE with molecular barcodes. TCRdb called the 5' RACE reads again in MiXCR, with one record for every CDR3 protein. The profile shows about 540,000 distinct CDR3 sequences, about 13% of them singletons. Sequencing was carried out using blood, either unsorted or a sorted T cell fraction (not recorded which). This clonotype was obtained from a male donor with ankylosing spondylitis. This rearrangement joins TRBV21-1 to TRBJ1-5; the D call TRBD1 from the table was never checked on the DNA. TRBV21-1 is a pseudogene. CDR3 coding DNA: TGTGCCAGCAGCAGAACAGGGAGAAATCAGCCCCAGCATTTT. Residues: CASSRTGRNQPQHF.